This TCR beta chain was profiled in a study of Graves' ophthalmopathy and Graves' hyperthyroidism. Looking at the study overall: Peripheral blood (taken before any treatment) was collected at initial diagnosis. Study observations and caveats: Sensitivity of approximately 88% and specificity of less than 82% were achieved when a 13-signature model separated ophthalmopathy from stable hyperthyroidism.

The TCR beta CDR3 regions underwent amplification from RNA transcripts. Amplification began with first-round RT-PCR using HTBI primers, then second-round multiplex PCR was performed. TCRdb recomputed calls from the multiplex PCR reads with MiXCR, one row per CDR3 protein. This table has about 620,000 distinct CDR3 sequences, 22% appearing once. As concerns this clonotype: Antigen unknown.

No progression to ophthalmopathy over 18 months defined stable hyperthyroidism. The CDR3 sequence is 13 residues long. V was cut by 4 bases and J by 4 bases, with 11 bases left in between. From germline, CDR1 is SQVTM and CDR2 ANQGSEA. The sequence was obtained from a woman aged 18-30 years with stable Graves' hyperthyroidism. Some clones in this sample may be carry-over from other donors' samples. The chain employs TRBV29-1 and TRBJ1-5; D perhaps matches TRBD1 (6 bases). Sequencing input: peripheral blood. The CDR3 here is CSVAGTRNQPQHF. In nucleotides, the CDR3 is TGCAGCGTTGCCGGGACAAGAAATCAGCCCCAGCATTTT.